This T cell receptor beta chain emerged from a study of Graves' ophthalmopathy and Graves' hyperthyroidism. RNA transcripts provided the template for amplifying TCR beta CDR3 regions. HTBI primers were used in a first-round RT-PCR, which preceded a second-round multiplex PCR. TCRdb reanalysed the multiplex PCR reads using MiXCR and keeps one entry per CDR3 protein. This repertoire shows about 220,000 distinct CDR3 sequences, around a fifth found once; its top ten account for 43%. Study findings and constraints: At 65% to 71% sensitivity and 72.22% specificity, the model predicted progression of the ophthalmopathy.

CDR3 length: 14 amino acids. V dropped 4 bases and J dropped 4 bases, with 14 bases sitting between them. Germline CDR1 MDHEN, CDR2 SYDVKM. The diagnosis combined clinical symptoms, thyroxine, TRAb, thyroid ultrasound and orbital computed tomography scans. This clonotype was recorded many times. Its cognate antigen is unknown. This sequence joins TRBV28 and TRBJ2-7; D is undetermined. The sequence was collected from a woman aged 45-65 years with Graves' ophthalmopathy. Input material: peripheral blood. The CDR3: CASSSSRSRYEQYF. The DNA for the CDR3 is TGTGCCAGCAGTTCCTCCCGCTCGCGGTACGAGCAGTACTTC.